These 29 T cell receptor beta chains came from one sample sequenced in a study of blood T cell dynamics during melanoma immunotherapy. Sequencing used immunoSEQ multiplex PCR; TCRdb keeps in-frame clones, though not all of them. The table includes thousands of clones, 88% detected once. Documented time point: week 3, after first cycle of checkpoint inhibitor. The sequences come from blood, collected from a patient treated with checkpoint blockade. The receptors stem from a human donor with melanoma.

V gene TRBV5-1 combines with J gene TRBJ2-7; 8 nucleotides match TRBD1. Trimming removed 1 base from V and 2 bases from J; junction bases left unmatched: 2. The CDR3 is 14 amino acids. Germline CDR1 and CDR2: SGHRS and YFSETQ. This CDR3 reads CASSLTGGTYEQYF. The CDR3 DNA reads as TGCGCCAGCAGCTTGACAGGGGGAACCTACGAGCAGTACTTC.

V gene TRBV15 combines with J gene TRBJ2-7, with 10 nucleotides matching TRBD1. The CDR3 totals 17 residues. The germline gives CDR1 LNHNV, CDR2 YYDKDF (reference sequence). Losses at the gene ends were 0 bases for V and 4 bases for J; bases not matched to a gene: 9. This CDR3 reads CATSRDLNRDRGYEQYF. For the CDR3, the DNA is TGTGCCACCAGCAGAGACCTAAACCGGGACAGGGGTTACGAGCAGTACTTC. The whole variable domain, remainder taken from reference TRBV15 and TRBJ2-7, is DAMVIQNPRYQVTQFGKPVTLSCSQTLNHNVMYWYQQKSSQAPKLLFHYYDKDFNNEADTPDNFQSRRPNTSFCFLDIRSPGLGDTAMYLCATSRDLNRDRGYEQYFGPGTRLTVT.

The V call is TRBV27, the J call TRBJ2-7, with D perhaps TRBD1 or TRBD2 (5 bases each). The ends were cut back, 2 bases at V and 1 base at J, with 9 bases in the middle. Germline CDR1 reads MNHEY; CDR2 reads SMNVEV (reference sequence). This CDR3 has 14 amino acids. This CDR3 reads CASSLLEGSYEQYF. The DNA for the CDR3 is TGTGCCAGCAGTTTACTAGAGGGGTCCTACGAGCAGTACTTC.

The chain employs TRBV9 and TRBJ2-7; D is possibly TRBD2 (5 bases). V shed 2 bases and J shed 2 bases, with 11 bases lying between them. The CDR3 totals 14 residues. The germline V gene has CDR1 SGDLS and CDR2 YYNGEE. The CDR3: CASSVGDGPYEQYF. DNA of the CDR3: TGTGCCAGCAGCGTGGGAGACGGACCCTACGAGCAGTACTTC.

This chain uses TRBV5-1 with TRBJ1-3, with D maybe TRBD1 (6 bases). V lost 6 bases and J lost 1, with 11 bases in between. From germline, CDR1 is SGHRS and CDR2 YFSETQ. The CDR3 length is 14 residues. CDR3 in amino acids: CASKGGGSGNTIYF. The CDR3 nucleotides read TGCGCCAGCAAGGGGGGAGGATCTGGAAACACCATATATTTT.

This chain links TRBV28 with TRBJ2-7; 8 bases match TRBD1. V trimming: 2 bases; J trimming: 7 bases; junction bases outside the gene matches: 13. This CDR3 comprises 16 residues. The germline V gene encodes CDR1 MDHEN and CDR2 SYDVKM. CDR3 sequence (DNA): TGTGCCAGCAGTTTAATCCCGACAGGGGCTGGGGGAGAGCAGTACTTC. The encoded protein is CASSLIPTGAGGEQYF.

This chain joins TRBV2 and TRBJ1-5; TRBD1 might be the D (6 bases). Per germline, CDR1 SNHLY and CDR2 FYNNEI. Deletions cut 4 bases from V and 0 bases from J, with 10 bases between. CDR3 size: 15 residues. The CDR3 reads CASSGDTHSNQPQHF. CDR3 DNA sequence: TGTGCCAGCAGTGGGGACACCCATAGCAATCAGCCCCAGCATTTT.

V usage is TRBV2 and J usage is TRBJ2-5; TRBD1 is a possible D gene (8 bases). The J call may be mistaken, given a closer DNA end match to TRBJ2-7. Germline CDR1 reads SNHLY; CDR2 reads FYNNEI. The length of the CDR3 is 14 residues. As DNA, the CDR3 is TGTGCCAGCTACCGTAACAGGGGGGGCTACGAGCAGTACTTC. Translating it yields CASYRNRGGYEQYF.

V and J are TRBV6-5 and TRBJ2-7; 8 bases match TRBD1. The V gene end was trimmed by 5 bases and the J gene end by 1 base; junction bases not matched to a gene: 4. The CDR3 totals 14 residues. The germline V gene encodes CDR1 MNHEY and CDR2 SVGAGI. The CDR3 nucleotides read TGTGCCAGCAGTGGTAACAGGGGGTCCTACGAGCAGTACTTC. Its translation: CASSGNRGSYEQYF.

This clone was seen a few times. The rearrangement uses TRBV10-3 and TRBJ2-7, with 9 bases matching TRBD1. The CDR3 has 13 residues. After removal of 4 bases from V and 6 bases from J, the junction contained 4 bases not matched to a gene. Germline V CDR1 and CDR2: ENHRY, SYGVKD. DNA of the CDR3: TGTGCCATCAGTGGGGGACAGGGCGGCGAGCAGTACTTC. Its protein is CAISGGQGGEQYF.

This chain joins TRBV4-2 and TRBJ2-7, with 9 bases identical to TRBD1. The trim removed 4 bases at V and 0 bases at J, leaving 13 bases unmatched. The CDR3 length is 18 residues. Germline V gene sequence: CDR1 LGHNA, CDR2 YNFKEQ. Here the CDR3 DNA reads TGTGCCAGCAGCCCAGAGGGGGCCGGACAGGGGAGCTCCTACGAGCAGTACTTC. Its translation is CASSPEGAGQGSSYEQYF.

The chain joins TRBV4-3 to TRBJ1-1; 9 nucleotides match TRBD1. V shed 5 bases, J shed 5 bases, and the junction held 6 bases outside the gene matches. In germline, CDR1 is LGHNA, CDR2 YSLEER. The CDR3 sequence is 14 residues long. The CDR3 here is CASSVHRGRTEAFF. The CDR3 DNA reads TGCGCCAGCAGCGTACACAGGGGGCGAACTGAAGCTTTCTTT.

The rearrangement links TRBV5-1 to TRBJ1-1; possibly TRBD1 for D (6 bases). This CDR3 contains 14 residues. V was trimmed by 6 bases and J by 4 bases, leaving 16 bases between them. From germline, CDR1 is SGHRS and CDR2 YFSETQ. CDR3 DNA sequence: TGCGCCAGCAATCGGGACACAGGCATCACTGAAGCTTTCTTT. Residues: CASNRDTGITEAFF.

The DNA of the CDR3 is TGTGCCAGCGCCCCGACAGGGAGTGGAAACACCATATATTTT. Its translation: CASAPTGSGNTIYF. The chain carries TRBV2 and TRBJ1-3; 7 nucleotides line up with TRBD1. Germline lookup yields CDR1 SNHLY and CDR2 FYNNEI. J lost 3 bases, V lost 8 bases, and 7 bases had no gene match. This CDR3 has 14 amino acids.

The chain combines TRBV7-8 with TRBJ2-7, with TRBD1 matching over 8 bases. The ends lost 1 base at V and 5 bases at J; junction bases unmatched: 7. The CDR3 loop spans 15 amino acids. Germline V gene sequence: CDR1 SGHVS, CDR2 FQNEAQ. The CDR3 protein is CASSLDGQGFNEQYF. CDR3 bases: TGTGCCAGCAGCTTAGACGGACAGGGTTTCAACGAGCAGTACTTC.

The gene calls are TRBV10-3 and TRBJ2-7; the D gene could be TRBD1 or TRBD2 (5 bases each). Germline CDR1 ENHRY, CDR2 SYGVKD. The CDR3 has 13 residues. The V end lost 4 bases, the J end lost 6 bases, and 13 bases lay between the germline ends. The CDR3 DNA reads as TGTGCCATCAGTGGAGGGGAACGGAGCGAGCAGTACTTC. Translated: CAISGGERSEQYF.

V gene TRBV6-5 combines with J gene TRBJ1-2; TRBD1 matches 9 bases. The CDR3 consists of 15 residues. CDR1 is MNHEY and CDR2 is SVGAGI in the germline V gene. The V and J ends lost 5 bases and 1 base, in that order; junction bases with no gene match: 5. The CDR3, as DNA: TGTGCCAGCAGTAGCCGACAGGGGGTTAACTATGGCTACACCTTC. It encodes CASSSRQGVNYGYTF.

In its sample, this clone was seen once. The chain is built from TRBV6-5 and TRBJ1-1; TRBD1 matches 8 bases. CDR1 and CDR2 from the germline V gene are MNHEY and SVGAGI. J gave up 4 bases and V 2 bases, and 6 bases lay outside the gene matches. This CDR3 contains 15 residues. CDR3 nucleotides: TGTGCCAGCAGTTACGGACAGGGATCCGGCACTGAAGCTTTCTTT. It specifies CASSYGQGSGTEAFF.

This clone has only one observation. V is TRBV9 and J is TRBJ1-2; 8 bases line up with TRBD1. V was clipped by 3 bases and J by 4 bases; unmatched bases: 8. The CDR3 spans 15 residues. The germline CDR1 and CDR2 sequences are SGDLS and YYNGEE. The CDR3 nucleotides are TGTGCCAGCAGCGCCCGGGACAGGATGGGCTATGGCTACACCTTC. Protein sequence: CASSARDRMGYGYTF.

J is TRBJ1-1 and V is TRBV11-2; the D is unclear. Germline lookup yields CDR1 SGHAT and CDR2 FQNNGV. V was pared by 5 bases and J by 2 bases, with 12 bases between. The CDR3 runs to 14 residues. CDR3: CASSTRTVNTEAFF. CDR3 in DNA: TGTGCCAGCAGCACCCGGACGGTTAACACTGAAGCTTTCTTT.

CDR3 region: CASSLITPRGEQYF. CDR3 DNA: TGTGCCAGCAGCCTCATCACCCCGCGTGGCGAGCAGTACTTC. The chain joins TRBV11-1 to TRBJ2-7; D gene uncertain. Looked up from germline, CDR1 is SGHAT and CDR2 is FQDESV (reference sequence). The CDR3 sequence is 14 residues long. The V end lost 5 bases, the J end lost 6 bases, and 17 bases lay between the germline ends. Full variable domain (rest looked up from reference TRBV11-1 and TRBJ2-7): EAEVAQSPRYKITEKSQAVAFWCDPISGHATLYWYRQILGQGPELLVQFQDESVVDDSQLPKDRFSAERLKGVDSTLKIQPAELGDSAMYLCASSLITPRGEQYFGPGTRLTVT.

The rearrangement links TRBV4-1 to TRBJ2-7; D is uncertain. The CDR3 is 15 residues long. Germline values: CDR1 MGHRA, CDR2 YSYEKL. The V end was cut by 1 base, the J end by 0 bases, with 10 bases between. The CDR3 is CASSQAWAPSYEQYF. The CDR3 DNA sequence: TGCGCCAGCAGCCAAGCATGGGCCCCCTCCTACGAGCAGTACTTC.

CDR3 sequence: CASSPNGQGGQPQHF. The CDR3 DNA is TGTGCCAGTAGCCCCAATGGGCAGGGCGGCCAGCCCCAGCATTTT. The gene calls are TRBV19 and TRBJ1-5, with D maybe TRBD1 (5 bases). Trimming pared 6 bases from V and 7 bases from J, leaving 19 bases between. The CDR3 sequence is 15 residues long. In germline, CDR1 is LNHDA, CDR2 SQIVND (reference sequence).

J is TRBJ1-4 and V is TRBV5-1; D not resolved. Deletions cut 2 bases from V and 0 bases from J, with 5 bases between. The germline gives CDR1 SGHRS, CDR2 YFSETQ. The length of the CDR3 is 14 residues. CDR3 sequence: CASSFGATNEKLFF. The CDR3 DNA sequence: TGCGCCAGCAGCTTCGGGGCAACTAATGAAAAACTGTTTTTT.

The chain carries TRBV5-1 and TRBJ2-7, with D unclear. V lost 4 bases and J lost 5, with 25 bases in between. Germline loops: CDR1 SGHRS, CDR2 YFSETQ. The CDR3 covers 17 residues. Here the CDR3 DNA reads TGCGCCAGCAGCGACAACGTTTATTTATTACAAAAAGACGAGCAGTACTTC. This gives the protein CASSDNVYLLQKDEQYF.

The gene calls are TRBV6-5 and TRBJ1-5; 7 nucleotides match TRBD1. From germline, CDR1 is MNHEY and CDR2 SVGAGI. This CDR3 has 15 amino acids. V shed 5 bases, J shed 7 bases, and the junction held 11 bases outside the gene matches. The CDR3 is CASSPRGTTGQPQHF. DNA for the CDR3: TGTGCCAGCAGTCCCAGGGGGACCACGGGACAGCCCCAGCATTTT.

V gene TRBV6-5 combines with J gene TRBJ1-2; 9 bases are a match to TRBD1. CDR1 and CDR2 from the germline V gene are MNHEY and SVGAGI. This CDR3 has 15 residues. The V and J ends lost 5 bases and 4 bases, in that order; junction bases with no gene match: 8. The CDR3 DNA follows: TGTGCCAGCAGTAAGGTGGGACAGGGACGCTATGGCTACACCTTC. As protein: CASSKVGQGRYGYTF.

The CDR3 reads CASSVGSGGNSPLHF. Here the CDR3 DNA reads TGTGCCAGCAGCGTAGGTTCAGGGGGTAATTCACCCCTCCACTTT. The chain combines TRBV9 with TRBJ1-6, with TRBD1 matching 7 bases. The CDR3 runs 15 residues. The V segment lost 0 bases and the J segment 6 bases; nucleotides outside the gene matches: 3. Germline CDR1 and CDR2: SGDLS and YYNGEE. The full variable domain, completed using reference TRBV9 and TRBJ1-6, is DSGVTQTPKHLITATGQRVTLRCSPRSGDLSVYWYQQSLDQGLQFLIQYYNGEERAKGNILERFSAQQFPDLHSELNLSSLELGDSALYFCASSVGSGGNSPLHFGNGTRLTVT.

This clone has only one observation. The chain uses TRBV9 and TRBJ2-7; the D call may be TRBD1 or TRBD2 (5 bases each). The germline gives CDR1 SGDLS, CDR2 YYNGEE. The ends were cut back, 4 bases at V and 5 bases at J, with 16 bases in the middle. The CDR3 extends over 14 amino acids. For the CDR3, the DNA is TGTGCCAGCAGCTTACAAGCAGGGACCCACGAGCAGTACTTC. Its protein product is CASSLQAGTHEQYF.